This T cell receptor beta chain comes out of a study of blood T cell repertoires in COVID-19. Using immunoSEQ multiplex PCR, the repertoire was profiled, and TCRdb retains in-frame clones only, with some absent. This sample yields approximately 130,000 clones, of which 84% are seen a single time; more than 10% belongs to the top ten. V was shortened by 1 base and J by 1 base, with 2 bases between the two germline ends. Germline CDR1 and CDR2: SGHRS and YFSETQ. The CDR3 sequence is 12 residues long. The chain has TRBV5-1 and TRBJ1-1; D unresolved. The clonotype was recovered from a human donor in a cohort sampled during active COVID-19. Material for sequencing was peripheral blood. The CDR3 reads CASSLQNTEAFF. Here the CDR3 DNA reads TGCGCCAGCAGCTTGCAGAACACTGAAGCTTTCTTT. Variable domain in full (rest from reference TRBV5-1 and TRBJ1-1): KAGVTQTPRYLIKTRGQQVTLSCSPISGHRSVSWYQQTPGQGLQFLFEYFSETQRNKGNFPGRFSGRQFSNSRSEMNVSTLELGDSALYLCASSLQNTEAFFGQGTRLTVV.